One and the same sample provided the 32 T cell receptor beta chains below, sequenced in a study of T cell clones after liver transplantation. Measured with immunoSEQ multiplex PCR; TCRdb has only the in-frame clones, and not every one. In the table there are tens of thousands of clones, around 80% of which are singletons. Here the sequenced sample was CD4+ T cells from blood, taken less than 50 months after liver transplant. The receptor source for this set is a human patient who received a liver transplant. These T cells may partly come from the graft donor.

The genes are TRBV6-5 and TRBJ2-7, with D possibly called TRBD1 or TRBD2 (5 bases each). Looked up from germline, CDR1 is MNHEY and CDR2 is SVGAGI. Trimming took 2 bases from V and 2 from J, leaving 13 bases between them. The length of the CDR3 is 15 residues. CDR3 amino acids: CASSYEPGTAYEQYF. The CDR3 nucleotides are TGTGCCAGCAGTTACGAGCCCGGGACGGCCTACGAGCAGTACTTC.

This clone was observed a few times. The chain is built from TRBV7-2 and TRBJ1-1; possible D gene TRBD1, 5 bases. Between the trimmed V and J ends, which lost 3 bases and 1 base, there was a span of 12 bases. The CDR3 runs to 15 residues. Germline values: CDR1 SGHTA, CDR2 FQGNSA. CDR3 amino acids: CASSLYQTANTEAFF. The CDR3 DNA reads as TGTGCCAGCAGCTTGTACCAGACAGCGAACACTGAAGCTTTCTTT.

The J gene is TRBJ2-5, the V gene TRBV2; perhaps D is TRBD1 or TRBD2 (5 bases each). CDR3 size: 14 residues. Germline values: CDR1 SNHLY, CDR2 FYNNEI. V gave up 5 bases and J gave up 5 bases, with 15 bases separating them. The CDR3 coding sequence is TGTGCCAGCAGTACTGGACACTCGGGGGAGACCCAGTACTTC. Its protein is CASSTGHSGETQYF.

V and J are TRBV2 and TRBJ2-7; D perhaps matches TRBD2 (5 bases). The V gene's germline CDR1 is SNHLY and CDR2 FYNNEI. V was trimmed by 1 base and J by 2 bases, leaving 12 bases between them. This CDR3 contains 15 residues. The CDR3 nucleotides are TGTGCCAGCAGTGAAGACCGGGGATCAGCCTACGAGCAGTACTTC. It codes for CASSEDRGSAYEQYF.

The chain employs TRBV19 and TRBJ2-7, with TRBD1 matching over 9 bases. J lost 5 bases, V lost 6 bases, and 11 bases had no gene match. This CDR3 is 15 amino acids long. Germline CDR1 reads LNHDA; CDR2 reads SQIVND (reference sequence). The CDR3 here is CASSLGGTGKHEQYF. The CDR3 bases are TGTGCCAGTAGCTTAGGAGGGACAGGGAAACACGAGCAGTACTTC.

There are a few counts of this clone. CDR3 in DNA: TGCGCCAGCAGATCGGGACTAGCGGGGGCAGATACGCAGTATTTT. Translation gives CASRSGLAGADTQYF. The V gene is TRBV5-1, the J gene TRBJ2-3; 14 bases line up with TRBD2. CDR1 is SGHRS, CDR2 YFSETQ, per germline. The CDR3 consists of 15 residues. The trim removed 5 bases at V and 4 bases at J, leaving 3 bases unmatched.

This clone has only one observation. The chain uses TRBV4-3 and TRBJ1-2, with 7 bases lining up with TRBD1. This CDR3 spans 16 amino acids. After removal of 0 bases from V and 3 bases from J, the junction contained 7 bases not matched to a gene. Germline V gene data show CDR1 as LGHNA and CDR2 as YSLEER. CDR3 coding DNA: TGCGCCAGCAGCCAAGAGACAGGGCAGGAGTACTATGGCTACACCTTC. This encodes CASSQETGQEYYGYTF.

The chain couples TRBV9 to TRBJ2-3, with D tentatively TRBD2 (7 bases). The V end was cut by 0 bases, the J end by 2 bases, with 19 bases between. The CDR3 is 18 residues long. Germline CDR1 SGDLS, CDR2 YYNGEE. CDR3: CASSVAGGAGAFTDTQYF. In nucleotides, the CDR3 is TGTGCCAGCAGCGTAGCTGGGGGGGCGGGGGCCTTCACAGATACGCAGTATTTT.

The chain employs TRBV4-3 and TRBJ2-4, with 11 bases identical to TRBD1. V lost 0 bases to trimming and J lost 7 bases; unmatched junction nucleotides: 11. The CDR3 loop spans 18 amino acids. Germline lookup yields CDR1 LGHNA and CDR2 YSLEER. The CDR3 spells CASSQERSSGQGGNIQYF. CDR3 sequence (DNA): TGCGCCAGCAGCCAAGAAAGAAGTTCGGGACAGGGGGGTAACATTCAGTACTTC.

The V and J genes are TRBV2 and TRBJ2-7, with D possibly matching TRBD1 (6 bases). Between the trimmed V and J ends, which lost 9 bases and 7 bases, there was a span of 25 bases. This CDR3 is built from 15 residues. Per germline, CDR1 SNHLY and CDR2 FYNNEI. CDR3 sequence: CASSQVDRITGEQYF. The CDR3 nucleotides are TGTGCCAGTTCCCAAGTGGACAGAATCACGGGGGAGCAGTACTTC.

This clone was seen a handful of times. The CDR3 sequence: CASSQGQGDTGELFF. The CDR3 DNA is TGCGCCAGCAGCCAAGGACAGGGGGACACCGGGGAGCTGTTTTTT. The gene calls are TRBV5-1 and TRBJ2-2, with 10 positions matching TRBD1. V lost 4 bases, J lost 3 bases, and 3 bases stayed unmatched. Germline assignment: CDR1 SGHRS and CDR2 YFSETQ. There are 15 residues in the CDR3.

The chain combines TRBV5-1 with TRBJ2-3; no firm D call. V shed 4 bases and J shed 3 bases, with 9 bases lying between them. This CDR3 has 13 amino acids. Germline V gene data show CDR1 as SGHRS and CDR2 as YFSETQ. The CDR3 here is CASSQLGTDTQYF. The DNA for the CDR3 is TGCGCCAGCAGCCAGCTTGGAACAGATACGCAGTATTTT.

The V and J genes are TRBV6-1 and TRBJ1-3; D not resolved. This CDR3 is built from 12 residues. Germline CDR1 reads MNHNS; CDR2 reads SASEGT. V was shortened by 8 bases and J by 4 bases, with 9 bases between the two germline ends. This chain's CDR3 is CASRSYGNTIYF. The CDR3 nucleotides read TGTGCCAGCCGGAGTTACGGAAACACCATATATTTT.

This clone has more than one count but fewer than ten. V is TRBV6-1 and J is TRBJ1-1, with D perhaps matching TRBD1 (5 bases). The CDR3 contains 15 residues. V was pared by 6 bases and J by 1 base, with 15 bases between. CDR1 MNHNS and CDR2 SASEGT come from the germline V gene. CDR3 DNA sequence: TGTGCCAGCAGGGACGCAGGGAGTTGGAACACTGAAGCTTTCTTT. Its protein is CASRDAGSWNTEAFF.

The genes are TRBV5-1 and TRBJ2-6; D is unclear. The CDR3 covers 17 residues. The V end was cut by 4 bases, the J end by 0 bases, with 14 bases between. CDR1 is SGHRS and CDR2 is YFSETQ in the germline V gene. CDR3 nucleotide sequence: TGCGCCAGCAGCGACCAGTCTCGGAACTCTGGGGCCAACGTCCTGACTTTC. It specifies CASSDQSRNSGANVLTF.

This rearrangement joins TRBV6-1 to TRBJ2-1; D perhaps matches TRBD1 (5 bases). Between the trimmed V and J ends, which lost 7 bases and 2 bases, there was a span of 12 bases. Germline CDR1 MNHNS, CDR2 SASEGT. The CDR3 has 14 residues. In nucleotides, the CDR3 is TGTGCCAGCACCTCAGGGAACCCCTACAATGAGCAGTTCTTC. Protein sequence: CASTSGNPYNEQFF.

This clone is a singleton in its sample. This chain connects TRBV10-3 to TRBJ2-3, with D unresolved. CDR1 ENHRY and CDR2 SYGVKD come from the germline V gene. V was trimmed by 2 bases and J by 0 bases, leaving 12 bases between them. The CDR3 contains 16 residues. The CDR3 here is CAISETRTASTDTQYF. The CDR3 DNA is TGTGCCATCAGTGAGACGCGGACGGCTAGCACAGATACGCAGTATTTT.

The rearrangement joins TRBV6-1 to TRBJ1-1; 7 positions match TRBD1. After removal of 6 bases from V and 4 bases from J, the junction contained 5 bases not matched to a gene. Germline assignment: CDR1 MNHNS and CDR2 SASEGT. This CDR3 region has 13 residues. The CDR3 DNA reads TGTGCCAGCAGGACAGGGCAAATCACTGAAGCTTTCTTT. It is translated as CASRTGQITEAFF.

This sequence joins TRBV5-5 and TRBJ1-5; no firm D call. V was cut by 3 bases and J by 1 base, with 5 bases left in between. Germline-derived CDR1 and CDR2 are SGHKS and YYEKEE (reference sequence). The CDR3 runs to 13 residues. This chain's CDR3 is CASSYGSNQPQHF. The CDR3 DNA reads as TGTGCCAGCAGCTACGGGAGCAATCAGCCCCAGCATTTT.

The rearrangement uses TRBV28 and TRBJ1-3, with D perhaps TRBD1 (5 bases). V gave up 3 bases and J gave up 7 bases, with 19 bases separating them. The CDR3 length is 16 residues. Germline V gene data show CDR1 as MDHEN and CDR2 as SYDVKM. The CDR3: CASSFGGNLERNTIYF. The CDR3 coding sequence is TGTGCCAGCAGTTTTGGGGGAAATTTAGAGAGGAACACCATATATTTT.

The chain couples TRBV4-1 to TRBJ2-6; TRBD2 agrees at 11 bases. The CDR3 consists of 18 residues. Per germline, CDR1 MGHRA and CDR2 YSYEKL. With 4 bases clipped from V and 0 bases from J, the junction kept 5 bases outside the gene matches. In DNA form, the CDR3 reads TGCGCCAGCAGCCGAGGACTAGCGGGCCGCTCTGGGGCCAACGTCCTGACTTTC. It specifies CASSRGLAGRSGANVLTF.

This chain uses TRBV11-1 with TRBJ1-2, with D possibly matching TRBD1 (5 bases). This CDR3 has 14 residues. The germline CDR1 and CDR2 sequences are SGHAT and FQDESV (reference sequence). Trimming removed 2 bases at V and 4 bases at J, with 11 bases between. In DNA, the CDR3 is TGTGCCAGCAGCTTAACCTCCGGGGCCTATGGCTACACCTTC. This codes for CASSLTSGAYGYTF.

V is TRBV21-1 and J is TRBJ2-1; the table's D call, TRBD2, has no DNA check behind it. TRBV21-1 constitutes a pseudogene. The CDR3 totals 18 residues. The CDR3 loop is CASSTHLRAVSSYNEQFF. CDR3 sequence (DNA): TGTGCCAGCAGCACCCACCTGAGAGCGGTAAGCTCCTACAATGAGCAGTTCTTC.

The rearrangement joins TRBV19 to TRBJ2-7, with a tentative D call TRBD1 (6 bases). V was shortened by 4 bases and J by 7 bases, with 14 bases between the two germline ends. Germline V CDR1 and CDR2: LNHDA, SQIVND (reference sequence). The CDR3 contains 13 residues. CDR3 sequence reads: CASSTGTPLEQYF. The DNA of the CDR3 is TGTGCCAGTAGTACCGGGACACCCTTAGAGCAGTACTTC.

The chain links TRBV9 to TRBJ1-4, with D tentatively TRBD1 (6 bases). The germline V and J ends were trimmed by 0 bases and 7 bases, with 13 bases remaining between them. This CDR3 region has 15 residues. The germline gives CDR1 SGDLS, CDR2 YYNGEE. CDR3 sequence reads: CASSVAGGLGEKLFF. CDR3 in DNA: TGTGCCAGCAGCGTAGCGGGGGGGCTCGGTGAAAAACTGTTTTTT.

J is TRBJ1-6 and V is TRBV9; 8 nucleotides align to TRBD1. Germline CDR1 is SGDLS and CDR2 is YYNGEE. CDR3 size: 16 residues. With 4 bases clipped from V and 4 bases from J, the junction kept 7 bases outside the gene matches. In DNA, the CDR3 is TGTGCCAGCAGCCCAGAGGGACAGGTTTATAATTCACCCCTCCACTTT. Its protein is CASSPEGQVYNSPLHF.

This clone was observed a handful of times. The chain uses TRBV13 and TRBJ2-5, with D maybe TRBD2 (5 bases). Looked up from germline, CDR1 is PRHDT and CDR2 is FYEKMQ (reference sequence). V lost 3 bases and J 2 bases, leaving 16 bases between the germline ends. The CDR3 loop spans 16 amino acids. CDR3 sequence reads: CASSFKVGAVQETQYF. The CDR3 coding sequence is TGTGCCAGCAGCTTTAAGGTGGGAGCCGTTCAAGAGACCCAGTACTTC.

This chain connects TRBV11-2 to TRBJ1-6; maybe TRBD1 (5 bases). V lost 3 bases and J 7 bases, leaving 22 bases between the germline ends. This CDR3 has 18 amino acids. The germline V gene encodes CDR1 SGHAT and CDR2 FQNNGV. CDR3 DNA sequence: TGTGCCAGCAGCTTTTTCACAGGCCGAACGACCGACAATTCACCCCTCCACTTT. It yields the protein CASSFFTGRTTDNSPLHF.

The sample holds one count of this clone. The chain couples TRBV6-1 to TRBJ2-5, with TRBD2 identical over 9 bases. V gave up 10 bases and J gave up 5 bases; unmatched junction bases: 5. CDR3 length: 12 residues. The germline V gene has CDR1 MNHNS and CDR2 SASEGT. For the CDR3, the DNA is TGTGCCATAGCGGGGGCCGGTGAGACCCAGTACTTC. Translation: CAIAGAGETQYF.

V usage is TRBV10-2 and J usage is TRBJ2-5; TRBD2 matches 10 bases. Germline CDR1 and CDR2: WSHSY and SAAADI. The CDR3 covers 13 residues. J lost 5 bases, V lost 8 bases, and 5 bases had no gene match. CDR3 DNA: TGCGCCAGCTCCGGAGCGGGAGGGGAGACCCAGTACTTC. It is translated as CASSGAGGETQYF.

The CDR3 nucleotides read TGTGCCAGCAGCCTGAGGACTGAAGGAAACACCATATATTTT. This gives the protein CASSLRTEGNTIYF. V is TRBV5-4 and J is TRBJ1-3, with no clear D. Trimming left V 4 bases short and J 4 bases short, with 12 bases between. The CDR3 totals 14 residues. The V gene's germline CDR1 is SGHNT and CDR2 YYREEE (reference sequence).

This clone was observed a few times. DNA of the CDR3: TGTGCCAGCAGCGTACCCTTAGCTAACTATGGCTACACCTTC. It encodes CASSVPLANYGYTF. The V call is TRBV9, the J call TRBJ1-2, with D uncertain. V was shortened by 1 base and J by 0 bases, with 7 bases between the two germline ends. The CDR3 contains 14 residues. Looked up from germline, CDR1 is SGDLS and CDR2 is YYNGEE.